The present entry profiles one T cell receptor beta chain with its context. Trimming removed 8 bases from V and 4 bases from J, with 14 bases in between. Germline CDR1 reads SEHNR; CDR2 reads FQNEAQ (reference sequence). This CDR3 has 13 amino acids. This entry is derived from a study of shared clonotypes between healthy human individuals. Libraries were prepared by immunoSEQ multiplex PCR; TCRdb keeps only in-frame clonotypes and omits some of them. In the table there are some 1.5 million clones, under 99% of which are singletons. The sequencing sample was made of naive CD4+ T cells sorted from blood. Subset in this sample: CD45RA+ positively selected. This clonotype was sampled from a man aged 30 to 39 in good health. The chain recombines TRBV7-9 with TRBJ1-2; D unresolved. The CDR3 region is CASLGSGSYGYTF. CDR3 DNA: TGTGCCAGCTTGGGGTCGGGCTCCTATGGCTACACCTTC.